Following are 21 T cell receptor beta chains from one sample sequenced in a study of regulatory T cells in long-lasting Graves disease. Time point here: newly diagnosed GD, antithyroid drugs for less than 3 months. Following extraction of RNA from PBMCs, that RNA was used to make the TCR library. Both iRepertoire HTBI primers and Arm-PCR of CDR3 regions were used to build the TCR beta libraries. TCRdb re-called the multiplex PCR reads with MiXCR, one entry per CDR3 protein. The profile shows under 400,000 distinct CDR3 sequences, approximately 15% of them singletons. Another study also made use of these data, one on T cells in Graves' hyperthyroidism and ophthalmopathy.

Sequencing was performed on peripheral blood mononuclear cells (PBMCs), taken at new diagnosis, from a patient treated with antithyroid drugs. These receptors were collected from a middle-aged man with Graves disease.

This clonotype appeared many times. This chain links TRBV29-1 with TRBJ2-1; D unclear. Trimming removed 6 bases from V and 8 bases from J, with 20 bases in between. Looked up from germline, CDR1 is SQVTM and CDR2 is ANQGSEA. This CDR3 comprises 14 residues. In nucleotides, the CDR3 is TGCAGCGTCCAGAACGAAGGCTCCCAGGATGAGCAGTTCTTC. This sequence encodes CSVQNEGSQDEQFF.

This chain links TRBV5-1 with TRBJ2-1; D not resolved. Germline V lookup: CDR1 SGHRS, CDR2 YFSETQ. The CDR3 loop spans 15 amino acids. The V end was cut by 0 bases, the J end by 1 base, with 8 bases between. CDR3 bases: TGCGCCAGCAGCTTGGGGCTAGTTTCCTACAATGAGCAGTTCTTC. It codes for CASSLGLVSYNEQFF.

This clonotype was picked up a small number of times. The chain combines TRBV7-4 with TRBJ2-5, with TRBD1 matching 7 bases. V dropped 4 bases and J dropped 2; count of bases not matched to a gene: 7. Per germline, CDR1 SGHVT and CDR2 SQSDAQ. The CDR3 runs to 15 residues. CDR3 amino acids: CASSSEDRQQETQYF. DNA for the CDR3: TGTGCCAGCAGCTCCGAGGACAGGCAACAAGAGACCCAGTACTTC. The entire variable domain, with the rest obtained from reference TRBV7-4 and TRBJ2-5, is as follows: GAGVSQSPRYKVAKRGRDVALRCDSISGHVTLYWYRQTLGQGSEVLTYSQSDAQRDKSGRPSGRFSAERPERSVSTLKIQRTEQGDSAVYLCASSSEDRQQETQYFGPGTRLLVL.

This clonotype was counted many times. The chain is built from TRBV10-3 and TRBJ2-3; D might be TRBD2 (6 bases). The CDR3 covers 11 residues. From germline, CDR1 is ENHRY and CDR2 SYGVKD. Trimming removed 6 bases at V and 5 bases at J, with 6 bases between. The CDR3 protein is CAIRREDTQYF. The CDR3 DNA sequence: TGTGCCATCAGGCGGGAAGATACGCAGTATTTT.

This clonotype was seen repeatedly, ten times or more. The germline gene is not matched at one end of the junction; a read error may be the cause. This chain uses TRBV5-1 with TRBJ2-1; 9 nucleotides align to TRBD2. CDR1 is SGHRS and CDR2 is YFSETQ in the germline V gene. CDR3 length equals 15 residues. The CDR3 here is CASSSGGGSYNEQFF. In DNA, the CDR3 is TGTGCCAGCAGTAGCGGGGGAGGTTCCTACAATGAGCAGTTCTTC.

A few counts support this clonotype. The rearrangement uses TRBV20-1 and TRBJ2-3, with TRBD2 as a possible D gene (7 bases). This CDR3 is 15 amino acids long. Germline V gene sequence: CDR1 DFQATT, CDR2 SNEGSKA (reference sequence). V lost 0 bases and J 0 bases, leaving 10 bases between the germline ends. As DNA, the CDR3 is TGCAGTGCTAGAGATGGGAGGGGGAGCACAGATACGCAGTATTTT. Translating gives CSARDGRGSTDTQYF.

V and J are TRBV28 and TRBJ1-2, with TRBD1 matching 10 bases. Germline V lookup: CDR1 MDHEN, CDR2 SYDVKM. V shed 1 base, J shed 1 base, and the junction held 9 bases outside the gene matches. CDR3 length: 18 amino acids. As DNA, the CDR3 is TGTGCCAGCAGTTTATTAGGGACAGGGGCGATTATTAACTATGGCTACACCTTC. Its translation is CASSLLGTGAIINYGYTF.

This rearrangement joins TRBV28 to TRBJ2-1, with 9 bases lining up with TRBD2. Germline trimming cut 4 bases from V and 7 bases from J; bases unmatched to any gene: 11. CDR1 and CDR2 from the germline V gene are MDHEN and SYDVKM. CDR3 size: 16 residues. The CDR3 nucleotides read TGTGCCAGCAGTTCCCCTAGCGGGGACCGCTTTAATGAGCAGTTCTTC. Amino acids: CASSSPSGDRFNEQFF. Full variable domain (outside the CDR3, taken from reference TRBV28 and TRBJ2-1): DVKVTQSSRYLVKRTGEKVFLECVQDMDHENMFWYRQDPGLGLRLIYFSYDVKMKEKGDIPEGYSVSREKKERFSLILESASTNQTSMYLCASSSPSGDRFNEQFFGPGTRLTVL.

The chain carries TRBV11-3 and TRBJ2-7, with TRBD1 matching over 7 bases. Trimming removed 5 bases from V and 2 bases from J; junction bases left unmatched: 9. The CDR3 loop spans 15 amino acids. Germline V gene data show CDR1 as SGHNT and CDR2 as YENEEA. CDR3 sequence: CASSIYRDSTYEQYF. As DNA, the CDR3 is TGTGCCAGCAGCATCTACCGGGACAGCACCTACGAGCAGTACTTC.

The rearrangement uses TRBV4-1 and TRBJ1-2; D gene uncertain. The CDR3 runs 15 residues. Trimming took 0 bases from V and 1 from J, leaving 9 bases between them. Germline V gene lookup returns CDR1 MGHRA and CDR2 YSYEKL. The CDR3 is CASSQDFPGNYGYTF. DNA for the CDR3: TGCGCCAGCAGCCAAGATTTTCCGGGTAACTATGGCTACACCTTC.

This clonotype was seen repeatedly, ten times or more. The chain links TRBV27 to TRBJ2-3, with D maybe TRBD2 (5 bases). Germline CDR1 and CDR2: MNHEY and SMNVEV (reference sequence). V gave up 8 bases and J gave up 0 bases, with 9 bases separating them. CDR3 size: 13 residues. The CDR3: CASRLASTDTQYF. CDR3 nucleotide sequence: TGTGCCAGCCGTCTAGCAAGCACAGATACGCAGTATTTT.

This clonotype was observed at least ten times. V and J are TRBV28 and TRBJ2-7, with D uncertain. The germline V gene encodes CDR1 MDHEN and CDR2 SYDVKM. The germline V and J ends were trimmed by 6 bases and 4 bases, with 19 bases remaining between them. The CDR3 extends over 15 amino acids. CDR3 nucleotides: TGTGCCAGCAGGTCACCCCACCCGGCCATATACGAGCAGTACTTC. Translation gives CASRSPHPAIYEQYF.

The V and J genes are TRBV7-2 and TRBJ1-2; D remains ambiguous. In germline, CDR1 is SGHTA, CDR2 FQGNSA. Trimming cost V 2 bases and J 6 bases, with 13 bases left between them. This CDR3 has 14 residues. The CDR3 DNA is TGTGCCAGCAGCTTAACCACGGGGTGGGATGGCTACACCTTC. This sequence encodes CASSLTTGWDGYTF.

This clonotype occurred a few times. The chain uses TRBV28 and TRBJ2-7, with TRBD1 as a possible D gene (5 bases). CDR1 and CDR2 from the germline V gene are MDHEN and SYDVKM. Trimming took off 7 bases at V and 2 bases at J, with 12 bases between the two ends. This CDR3 is 13 amino acids long. Here the CDR3 reads CASTTGVAYEQYF. The DNA of the CDR3 is TGTGCCAGCACCACAGGCGTTGCCTACGAGCAGTACTTC.

This clonotype showed up just a few times. The chain is built from TRBV5-4 and TRBJ2-3; D is undetermined. The CDR3 length is 15 residues. CDR1 and CDR2 from the germline V gene are SGHNT and YYREEE (reference sequence). Trimming cost V 3 bases and J 0 bases, with 11 bases left between them. The CDR3 region is CASSSRVASTDTQYF. DNA of the CDR3: TGTGCCAGCAGCTCCCGGGTGGCTAGCACAGATACGCAGTATTTT. Using reference TRBV5-4 and TRBJ2-3 for the parts outside the CDR3, the full variable domain is ETGVTQSPTHLIKTRGQQVTLRCSSQSGHNTVSWYQQALGQGPQFIFQYYREEENGRGNFPPRFSGLQFPNYSSELNVNALELDDSALYLCASSSRVASTDTQYFGPGTRLTVL.

In its sample, this clonotype was seen many times. Here the CDR3 DNA reads TGTGCCAGCAGATTGACATCCGGGACAGCGAACACTGAAGCTTTCTTT. Translation gives CASRLTSGTANTEAFF. The rearrangement uses TRBV7-8 and TRBJ1-1; TRBD1 aligns across 7 bases. The CDR3 totals 16 residues. Losses at the gene ends were 6 bases for V and 1 base for J; bases not matched to a gene: 11. From germline, CDR1 is SGHVS and CDR2 FQNEAQ.

This clonotype has more than one count but fewer than ten. This chain links TRBV19 with TRBJ1-2; D may be TRBD1 (6 bases). The V gene lost 2 bases and the J gene lost 5 bases, with 15 bases spanning the gap. Germline values: CDR1 LNHDA, CDR2 SQIVND (reference sequence). The CDR3 length is 15 residues. CDR3 protein: CASSINPKGVYGYTF. The CDR3 region has the DNA TGTGCCAGTAGTATAAACCCCAAGGGGGTATATGGCTACACCTTC.

V and J are TRBV6-4 and TRBJ2-3; 9 bases are shared with TRBD1. The CDR3 contains 14 residues. Germline loops: CDR1 MRHNA, CDR2 SNTAGT. V shed 5 bases, J shed 5 bases, and the junction held 5 bases outside the gene matches. Here the CDR3 reads CASSHGTGKDTQYF. The CDR3 coding sequence is TGTGCCAGCAGTCACGGGACAGGGAAAGATACGCAGTATTTT.

This clonotype was counted between two and nine times. V usage is TRBV7-2 and J usage is TRBJ2-3, with a possible D match to TRBD2 (6 bases). The CDR3 totals 15 residues. Germline V gene sequence: CDR1 SGHTA, CDR2 FQGNSA. Trimming removed 5 bases at V and 8 bases at J, with 20 bases between. The CDR3 DNA sequence: TGTGCCAGCAGCGTCCTAGCGTCTCGCCGGGGTACGCAGTATTTT. As protein: CASSVLASRRGTQYF.

The J gene is TRBJ1-2, the V gene TRBV5-1; D is ambiguous. CDR3 size: 15 residues. The germline CDR1 and CDR2 sequences are SGHRS and YFSETQ. Trimming stripped 0 bases from V and 2 bases from J, with 11 bases between. CDR3 nucleotides: TGCGCCAGCAGCTTGGAGGCAGGAGAAAACTATGGCTACACCTTC. It codes for CASSLEAGENYGYTF.

This clonotype was detected ten times or more. The J gene is TRBJ2-5, the V gene TRBV28, with 12 positions matching TRBD2. Germline values: CDR1 MDHEN, CDR2 SYDVKM. CDR3 length equals 16 residues. The V gene end was trimmed by 6 bases and the J gene end by 5 bases; junction bases not matched to a gene: 10. The CDR3 DNA sequence: TGTGCCAGCAGCTCCTTCGCTAGCGGGGGGGCGGAGACCCAGTACTTC. Translated: CASSSFASGGAETQYF. Full variable domain (rest looked up from reference TRBV28 and TRBJ2-5): DVKVTQSSRYLVKRTGEKVFLECVQDMDHENMFWYRQDPGLGLRLIYFSYDVKMKEKGDIPEGYSVSREKKERFSLILESASTNQTSMYLCASSSFASGGAETQYFGPGTRLLVL.